The clone carrying this TCR beta chain was seen just once. Its antigen is not identified. Method: immunoSEQ multiplex PCR; TCRdb's copy keeps in-frame clones and lacks some. The sample lists around 110,000 clones, 90% occurring once. These data come from a study of graft-versus-host responses after intestinal transplantation. Looking at the study overall: Transplants given to recipients were multivisceral, liver-intestinal, or isolated intestinal. Following induction with anti-thymocyte globulin, all recipients were given tacrolimus and steroids for two to three years.

Germline lookup yields CDR1 SQVTM and CDR2 ANQGSEA. Between the trimmed V and J ends, which lost 7 bases and 5 bases, there was a span of 11 bases. The CDR3 extends over 11 amino acids. Whole-study findings and limits: Recipient marrow showed GvH clones, some seen first in ileum or blood.

The TCR was taken from a human donor who received an intestinal transplant. The sample was unstimulated CD4+ T cells sorted from spleen or lymph node cells, taken before intestinal transplant. The chain is built from TRBV29-1 and TRBJ2-5; tentative D call: TRBD1 (6 bases). CDR3 sequence: CSAGVGETQYF. The CDR3 DNA sequence: TGCAGCGCAGGGGTTGGGGAGACCCAGTACTTC.